Listed here is a single T cell receptor beta chain. This specimen belongs to a study of T cell responses to AZD1222 COVID-19 vaccine. Repertoires were generated with immunoSEQ multiplex PCR, while TCRdb's copy carries only in-frame clones and drops some. The sample gives nearly 90,000 clones, around nine tenths of which show up once; over 9% is in the top ten. The V gene end was trimmed by 3 bases and the J gene end by 4 bases; junction bases not matched to a gene: 8. The CDR3 totals 15 residues. Germline assignment: CDR1 KGHSH and CDR2 LQKENI. This clonotype was obtained from an adult in good health. The chain combines TRBV18 with TRBJ2-5; 7 positions agree with TRBD2. The source material was peripheral blood, sampled on day 0 of MenACWY control vaccination. CDR3 protein: CASSPMSGNRETQYF. The CDR3 bases are TGTGCCAGCTCACCTATGAGCGGGAACAGAGAGACCCAGTACTTC.